This TCR beta chain appears in the sequencing data of a study of blood T cell repertoires in COVID-19. TCRdb keeps only in-frame clones here, not all; method: immunoSEQ multiplex PCR. The sample records about 440,000 clones, roughly 87% being singletons. Participant-reported clinical history was the basis for cohort assignment. The germline V gene has CDR1 LNHNV and CDR2 YYDKDF (reference sequence). V was clipped by 5 bases and J by 3 bases; unmatched bases: 13. The CDR3 is 18 amino acids. The sequence came from a woman aged 18-35 years with acute COVID-19. The genes are TRBV15 and TRBJ2-5, with TRBD2 matching 12 bases. The sample consisted of PBMCs or T cells enriched from blood (not recorded which). DNA of the CDR3: TGTGCCACCAGCTCCACTCCTAGCGGGAGGGCCCCGAAAGAGACCCAGTACTTC. It encodes CATSSTPSGRAPKETQYF.